Shown below are 23 T cell receptor beta chains from a single sample sequenced in a study of blood T cell repertoires in COVID-19 (dated by TCRdb to the early 2020s). Libraries were built with the immunoSEQ multiplex PCR assay. TCRdb's version of the immuneACCESS table is confined to in-frame rearrangements and falls short of the full clone set. An unresolved V gene accounts for under half of the shortfall where checked; the remainder is of unknown origin. Present in this sample are approximately 260,000 clones, 75% to 90% of which were seen just once. Of the sample, roughly a tenth falls within the top ten clones. Sequencing was carried out using peripheral blood. These receptors were obtained from a woman in her 70s with COVID-19, enrolled during active disease.

This sequence joins TRBV4-1 and TRBJ1-2, with no clear D. The CDR3 has 14 amino acids. V lost 1 base and J lost 3, with 9 bases in between. CDR1 is MGHRA, CDR2 YSYEKL, per germline. CDR3 sequence: CASSQGTVHYGYTF. CDR3 DNA: TGCGCCAGCAGCCAAGGTACGGTTCACTATGGCTACACCTTC.

The chain employs TRBV29-1 and TRBJ1-2, with 8 nucleotides matching TRBD1. CDR3 length equals 11 residues. V gave up 3 bases and J gave up 6 bases; unmatched junction bases: 0. Germline lookup yields CDR1 SQVTM and CDR2 ANQGSEA. This CDR3 is CSVDRGHGYTF. The CDR3 coding sequence is TGCAGCGTTGACAGGGGGCATGGCTACACCTTC.

The genes are TRBV6-5 and TRBJ1-5, with D maybe TRBD1 (5 bases). CDR1 is MNHEY and CDR2 is SVGAGI in the germline V gene. V was cut by 0 bases and J by 9 bases, with 12 bases left in between. The CDR3 spans 14 residues. This CDR3 reads CASSYSRAGGPQHF. The CDR3 nucleotides read TGTGCCAGCAGTTACTCGAGGGCCGGGGGGCCCCAGCATTTT.

This chain connects TRBV28 to TRBJ1-6; D call uncertain. In germline, CDR1 is MDHEN, CDR2 SYDVKM. V dropped 4 bases and J dropped 1 base, with 5 bases sitting between them. The CDR3 is 14 amino acids. As DNA, the CDR3 is TGTGCCAGCAGTTCGGGTTCCTATAATTCACCCCTCCACTTT. Amino acids: CASSSGSYNSPLHF.

V and J are TRBV7-9 and TRBJ1-5, with 7 bases lining up with TRBD1. CDR3 length: 15 residues. Germline V CDR1 and CDR2: SEHNR, FQNEAQ (reference sequence). The ends lost 1 base at V and 7 bases at J; junction bases unmatched: 7. CDR3 sequence: CASSLVGAGGQPQHF. The CDR3 DNA sequence: TGTGCCAGCAGCTTAGTAGGGGCAGGGGGACAGCCCCAGCATTTT.

The chain couples TRBV11-2 to TRBJ1-2, with a possible D match to TRBD1 (6 bases). Trimming took off 5 bases at V and 8 bases at J, with 12 bases between the two ends. The CDR3 runs 12 residues. Per germline, CDR1 SGHAT and CDR2 FQNNGV. In DNA form, the CDR3 reads TGTGCCAGCAGCATACAGGGTGGCGGCTACACCTTC. Protein sequence: CASSIQGGGYTF.

The rearrangement links TRBV7-3 to TRBJ2-2; D gene ambiguous. CDR1 and CDR2 (germline): SGHTA, FQGTGA. The CDR3 is 14 residues long. Trimming took off 4 bases at V and 0 bases at J, with 6 bases between the two ends. CDR3 DNA sequence: TGTGCCAGCAGCTCGACTGCGAACACCGGGGAGCTGTTTTTT. Translation gives CASSSTANTGELFF.

The V and J genes are TRBV10-3 and TRBJ2-7, with 8 bases aligning to TRBD2. The trim removed 8 bases at V and 7 bases at J, leaving 13 bases unmatched. The length of the CDR3 is 14 residues. Germline V CDR1 and CDR2: ENHRY, SYGVKD. CDR3 in amino acids: CAIRAGEISGEQYF. CDR3 bases: TGTGCCATCCGAGCGGGAGAGATATCAGGAGAGCAGTACTTC.

The gene calls are TRBV9 and TRBJ2-1; TRBD1 matches at 8 bases. Losses at the gene ends were 3 bases for V and 4 bases for J; bases not matched to a gene: 9. Germline loops: CDR1 SGDLS, CDR2 YYNGEE. The CDR3 has 16 residues. CDR3 amino acids: CASSARTGGLYNEQFF. CDR3 DNA sequence: TGTGCCAGCAGCGCCCGCACAGGGGGTTTATACAATGAGCAGTTCTTC.

The gene calls are TRBV5-1 and TRBJ2-7, with 7 bases that match TRBD1. The CDR3 totals 15 residues. Germline lookup yields CDR1 SGHRS and CDR2 YFSETQ. The J segment lost 0 bases and the V segment lost 4 bases, leaving 7 bases of the junction unmatched. CDR3: CASSPDRASSYEQYF. The CDR3 DNA follows: TGCGCCAGCAGCCCTGACAGGGCGAGCTCCTACGAGCAGTACTTC.

The chain carries TRBV10-3 and TRBJ2-1, with TRBD2 matching over 15 bases. The CDR3 consists of 20 residues. Per germline, CDR1 ENHRY and CDR2 SYGVKD. Trimming cost V 4 bases and J 1 base; bases outside gene matches: 11. The CDR3 DNA sequence: TGTGCCATCAGTGCCTCGGCGGGACTAGCGGGAGGAGCGTCCTACAATGAGCAGTTCTTC. Translation: CAISASAGLAGGASYNEQFF.

This clone was seen more than once but under ten times. The chain joins TRBV3-1 (or the pseudogene TRBV3-2) to TRBJ2-7; the D gene is possibly TRBD2 (5 bases). Per germline, CDR1 LGHDT and CDR2 YNNKEL (reference sequence). This CDR3 has 16 amino acids. The V end lost 2 bases, the J end lost 3 bases, and 17 bases lay between the germline ends. CDR3 DNA: TGTGCCAGCAGCCAACTACACTTGGACGGGGACTACGAGCAGTACTTC. This encodes CASSQLHLDGDYEQYF.

Notes on this clone: This specimen includes other DNA sequences encoding the same CDR3. The V call is TRBV30, the J call TRBJ1-5, with a possible D match to TRBD1 (6 bases). The germline gives CDR1 GTSNPN, CDR2 SVGIG (reference sequence). V was shortened by 0 bases and J by 5 bases, with 8 bases between the two germline ends. This CDR3 comprises 13 residues. The CDR3 loop is CAWSVQGDQPQHF. The CDR3 DNA reads as TGTGCCTGGAGTGTACAGGGCGATCAGCCCCAGCATTTT.

V usage is TRBV19 and J usage is TRBJ1-4; D is perhaps TRBD1 (6 bases). The V and J ends lost 6 bases and 5 bases respectively, with 13 bases between them. This CDR3 region has 14 residues. Germline CDR1 and CDR2: LNHDA and SQIVND (reference sequence). The CDR3 DNA reads as TGTGCCAGTAGCCTCGGGACACCGAATGAAAAACTGTTTTTT. Translation: CASSLGTPNEKLFF.

The V gene is TRBV7-9, the J gene TRBJ1-1; 9 nucleotides match TRBD1. Germline loops: CDR1 SEHNR, CDR2 FQNEAQ (reference sequence). The V and J ends lost 2 bases and 5 bases, in that order; junction bases with no gene match: 12. This CDR3 comprises 17 residues. CDR3 DNA sequence: TGTGCCAGCAGCTTAAAGATATTACACAGGGGGCATACTGAAGCTTTCTTT. Its protein is CASSLKILHRGHTEAFF.

The chain combines TRBV10-3 with TRBJ2-7, with no clear D. The CDR3 is 14 amino acids. Germline V gives CDR1 ENHRY, CDR2 SYGVKD. The ends were cut back, 2 bases at V and 2 bases at J, with 10 bases in the middle. The CDR3 region is CAISEMTEAYEQYF. CDR3 DNA sequence: TGTGCCATCAGTGAGATGACTGAAGCCTACGAGCAGTACTTC.

This chain joins TRBV6-6 and TRBJ1-5; 8 positions match TRBD1. Per germline, CDR1 MNHNY and CDR2 SVGAGI (reference sequence). The CDR3 runs to 16 residues. V was clipped by 7 bases and J by 1 base; unmatched bases: 9. CDR3 protein: CASIRGRQGSNQPQHF. The CDR3 coding sequence is TGTGCCAGCATAAGGGGCAGACAGGGGAGCAATCAGCCCCAGCATTTT.

The rearrangement links TRBV28 to TRBJ2-7; D not certain. Trimming removed 1 base at V and 0 bases at J, with 7 bases between. Germline V gives CDR1 MDHEN, CDR2 SYDVKM. The CDR3 runs to 14 residues. The CDR3 sequence: CASSLYGSSYEQYF. CDR3 coding DNA: TGTGCCAGCAGTTTATACGGGTCCTCCTACGAGCAGTACTTC. Using reference TRBV28 and TRBJ2-7 for the parts outside the CDR3, the full variable domain is DVKVTQSSRYLVKRTGEKVFLECVQDMDHENMFWYRQDPGLGLRLIYFSYDVKMKEKGDIPEGYSVSREKKERFSLILESASTNQTSMYLCASSLYGSSYEQYFGPGTRLTVT.

V gene TRBV7-2 combines with J gene TRBJ2-5; D call uncertain. Per the germline V gene, CDR1 is SGHTA and CDR2 is FQGNSA. V lost 5 bases and J 2 bases, leaving 12 bases between the germline ends. The CDR3 covers 14 residues. CDR3 residues: CASSRSRVQETQYF. The CDR3 coding sequence is TGTGCCAGCAGCCGCTCACGGGTGCAAGAGACCCAGTACTTC.

The chain uses TRBV7-2 and TRBJ1-6; 8 positions agree with TRBD1. CDR1 and CDR2 (germline): SGHTA, FQGNSA. There are 16 residues in the CDR3. V trimming: 1 base; J trimming: 8 bases; junction bases outside the gene matches: 7. CDR3 coding DNA: TGTGCCAGCAGCTTAGAGGGGACAGGCCAGTATTCACCCCTCCACTTT. Amino acid sequence: CASSLEGTGQYSPLHF.

The chain combines TRBV10-2 with TRBJ2-7, with 10 bases lining up with TRBD2. This CDR3 spans 13 amino acids. The germline CDR1 and CDR2 sequences are WSHSY and SAAADI. The J segment lost 8 bases and the V segment lost 10 bases, leaving 11 bases of the junction unmatched. The DNA for the CDR3 is TGCGCCACCTTTCTAGCGGGAGAATCCAAGCAGTACTTC. Its translation is CATFLAGESKQYF.

The gene calls are TRBV11-2 and TRBJ2-7; tentative D call: TRBD2 (5 bases). Germline CDR1 and CDR2: SGHAT and FQNNGV. CDR3 size: 12 residues. Trimming stripped 5 bases from V and 5 bases from J, with 10 bases between. The chain's CDR3 is CASSLGDHEQYF. The CDR3 coding sequence is TGTGCCAGCAGCCTGGGAGACCACGAGCAGTACTTC.

The V and J genes are TRBV30 and TRBJ1-2, with 8 bases identical to TRBD1. The CDR3 contains 15 residues. V lost 1 base, J lost 3 bases, and 7 bases stayed unmatched. Germline assignment: CDR1 GTSNPN and CDR2 SVGIG (reference sequence). The CDR3 here is CAWSGFMTGDYGYTF. In DNA form, the CDR3 reads TGTGCCTGGAGTGGCTTTATGACAGGGGACTATGGCTACACCTTC.